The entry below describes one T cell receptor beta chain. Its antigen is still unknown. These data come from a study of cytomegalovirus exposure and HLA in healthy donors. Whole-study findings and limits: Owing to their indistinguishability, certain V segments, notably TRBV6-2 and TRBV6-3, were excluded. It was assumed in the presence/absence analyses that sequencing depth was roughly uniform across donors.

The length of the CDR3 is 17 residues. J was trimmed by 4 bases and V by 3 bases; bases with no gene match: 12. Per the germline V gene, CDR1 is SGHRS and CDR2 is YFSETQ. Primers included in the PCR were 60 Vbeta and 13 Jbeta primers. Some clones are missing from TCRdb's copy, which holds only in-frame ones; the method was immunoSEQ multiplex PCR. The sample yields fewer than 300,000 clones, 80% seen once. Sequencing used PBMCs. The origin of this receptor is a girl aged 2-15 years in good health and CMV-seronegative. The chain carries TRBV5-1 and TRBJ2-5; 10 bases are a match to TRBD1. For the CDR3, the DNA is TGCGCCAGCAGCTCCGGACAGGGGGAGATAATTAGAGAGACCCAGTACTTC. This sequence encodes CASSSGQGEIIRETQYF.